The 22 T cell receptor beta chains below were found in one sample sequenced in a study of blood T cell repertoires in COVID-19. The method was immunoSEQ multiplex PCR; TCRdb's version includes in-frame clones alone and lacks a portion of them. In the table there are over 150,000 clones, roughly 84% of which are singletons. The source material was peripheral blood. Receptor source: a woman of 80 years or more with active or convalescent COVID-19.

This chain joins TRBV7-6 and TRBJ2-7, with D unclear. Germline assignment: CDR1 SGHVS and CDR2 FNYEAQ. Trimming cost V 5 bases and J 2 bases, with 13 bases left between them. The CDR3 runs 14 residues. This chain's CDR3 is CASSDRYGPYEQYF. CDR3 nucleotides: TGTGCCAGCAGCGACCGCTATGGGCCCTACGAGCAGTACTTC.

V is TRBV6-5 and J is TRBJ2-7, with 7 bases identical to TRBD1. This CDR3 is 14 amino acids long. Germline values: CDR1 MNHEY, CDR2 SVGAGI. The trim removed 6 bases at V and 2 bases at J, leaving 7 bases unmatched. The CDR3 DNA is TGTGCCAGCAGCCGTGACAGGGATCCCTACGAGCAGTACTTC. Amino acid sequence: CASSRDRDPYEQYF.

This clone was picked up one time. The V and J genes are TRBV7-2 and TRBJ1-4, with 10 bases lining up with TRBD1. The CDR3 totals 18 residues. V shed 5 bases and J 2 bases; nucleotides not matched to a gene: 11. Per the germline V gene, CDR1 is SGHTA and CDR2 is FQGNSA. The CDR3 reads CASSARPGTGDTNEKLFF. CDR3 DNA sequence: TGTGCCAGCAGCGCCCGTCCCGGGACAGGGGATACTAATGAAAAACTGTTTTTT.

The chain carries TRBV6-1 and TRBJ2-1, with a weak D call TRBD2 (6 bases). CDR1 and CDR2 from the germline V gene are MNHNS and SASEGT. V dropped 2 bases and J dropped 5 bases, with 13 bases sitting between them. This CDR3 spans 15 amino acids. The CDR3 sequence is CASSEFAGRDNEQFF. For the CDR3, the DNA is TGTGCCAGCAGTGAATTTGCGGGAAGAGACAATGAGCAGTTCTTC.

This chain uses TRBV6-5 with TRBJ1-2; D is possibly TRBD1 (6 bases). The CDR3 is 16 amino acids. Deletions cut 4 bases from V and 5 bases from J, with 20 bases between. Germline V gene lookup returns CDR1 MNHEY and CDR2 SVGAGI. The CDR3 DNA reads TGTGCCAGCAGTTCGCTAGGTCGGGGGGCGACTTATGGCTACACCTTC. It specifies CASSSLGRGATYGYTF.

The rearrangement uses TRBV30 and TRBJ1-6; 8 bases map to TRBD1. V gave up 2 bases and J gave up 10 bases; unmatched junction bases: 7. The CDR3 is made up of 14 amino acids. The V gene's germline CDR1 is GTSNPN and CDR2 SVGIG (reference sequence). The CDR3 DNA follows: TGTGCCTGGAGTCGGGCAGGGGGCGAGTCACCCCTCCACTTT. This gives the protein CAWSRAGGESPLHF. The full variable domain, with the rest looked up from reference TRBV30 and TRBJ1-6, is SQTIHQWPATLVQPVGSPLSLECTVEGTSNPNLYWYRQAAGRGLQLLFYSVGIGQISSEVPQNLSASRPQDRQFILSSKKLLLSDSGFYLCAWSRAGGESPLHFGNGTRLTVT.

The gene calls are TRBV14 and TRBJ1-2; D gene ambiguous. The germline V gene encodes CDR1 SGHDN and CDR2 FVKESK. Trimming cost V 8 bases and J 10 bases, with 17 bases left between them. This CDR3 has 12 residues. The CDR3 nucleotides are TGTGCCAGCGGGTTGACTCAGCAAGTCTACACCTTC. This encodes CASGLTQQVYTF. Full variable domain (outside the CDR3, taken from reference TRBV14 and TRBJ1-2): EAGVTQFPSHSVIEKGQTVTLRCDPISGHDNLYWYRRVMGKEIKFLLHFVKESKQDESGMPNNRFLAERTGGTYSTLKVQPAELEDSGVYFCASGLTQQVYTFGSGTRLTVV.

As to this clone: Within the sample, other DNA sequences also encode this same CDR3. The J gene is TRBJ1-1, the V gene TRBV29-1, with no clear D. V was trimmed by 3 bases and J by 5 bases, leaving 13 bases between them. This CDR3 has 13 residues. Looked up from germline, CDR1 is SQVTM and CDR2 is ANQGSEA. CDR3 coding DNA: TGCAGCGTTGATCATACGGTTCGTACTGAAGCTTTCTTT. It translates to CSVDHTVRTEAFF.

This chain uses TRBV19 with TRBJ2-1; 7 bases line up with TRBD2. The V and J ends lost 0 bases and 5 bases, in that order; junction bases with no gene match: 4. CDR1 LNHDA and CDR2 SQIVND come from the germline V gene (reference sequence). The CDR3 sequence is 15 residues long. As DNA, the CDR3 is TGTGCCAGTAGTATAGAAGGACTAGACCACAATGAGCAGTTCTTC. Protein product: CASSIEGLDHNEQFF.

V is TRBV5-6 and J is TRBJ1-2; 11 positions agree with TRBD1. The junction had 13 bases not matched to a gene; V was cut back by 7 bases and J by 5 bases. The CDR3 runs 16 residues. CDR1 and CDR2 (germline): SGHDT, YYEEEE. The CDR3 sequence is CASGQGQGVRGYGYTF. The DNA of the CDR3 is TGTGCCAGCGGCCAGGGACAGGGGGTTAGAGGGTATGGCTACACCTTC.

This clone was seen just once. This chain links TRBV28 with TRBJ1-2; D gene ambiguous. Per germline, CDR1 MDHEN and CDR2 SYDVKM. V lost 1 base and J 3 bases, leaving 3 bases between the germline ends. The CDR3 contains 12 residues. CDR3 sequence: CASSLSDYGYTF. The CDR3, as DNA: TGTGCCAGCAGTTTATCTGACTATGGCTACACCTTC.

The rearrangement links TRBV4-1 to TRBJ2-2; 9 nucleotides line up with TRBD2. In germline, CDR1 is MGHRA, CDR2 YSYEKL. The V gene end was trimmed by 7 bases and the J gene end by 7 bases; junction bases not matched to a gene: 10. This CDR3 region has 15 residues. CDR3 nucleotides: TGCGCCAGCATATCCAGCGGGAGGAGGAACGGGGAGCTGTTTTTT. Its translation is CASISSGRRNGELFF.

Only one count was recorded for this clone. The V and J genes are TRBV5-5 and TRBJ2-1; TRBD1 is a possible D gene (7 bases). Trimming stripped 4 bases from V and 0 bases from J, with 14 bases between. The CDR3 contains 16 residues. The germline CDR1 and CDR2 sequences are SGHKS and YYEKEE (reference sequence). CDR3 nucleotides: TGTGCCAGCAGCGCGGGACAGCAAAGCTCCTACAATGAGCAGTTCTTC. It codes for CASSAGQQSSYNEQFF.

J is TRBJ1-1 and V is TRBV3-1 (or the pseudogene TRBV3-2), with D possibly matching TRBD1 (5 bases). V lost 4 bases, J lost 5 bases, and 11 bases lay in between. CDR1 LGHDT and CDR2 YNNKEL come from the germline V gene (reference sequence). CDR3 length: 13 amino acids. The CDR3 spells CASSRKRGTEAFF. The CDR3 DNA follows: TGTGCCAGCAGCCGGAAACGGGGGACTGAAGCTTTCTTT.

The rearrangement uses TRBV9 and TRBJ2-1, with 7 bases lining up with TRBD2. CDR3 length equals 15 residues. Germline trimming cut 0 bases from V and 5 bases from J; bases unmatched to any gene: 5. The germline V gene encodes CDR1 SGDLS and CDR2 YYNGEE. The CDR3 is CASSVVASGNNEQFF. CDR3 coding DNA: TGTGCCAGCAGCGTAGTGGCTAGCGGCAACAATGAGCAGTTCTTC.

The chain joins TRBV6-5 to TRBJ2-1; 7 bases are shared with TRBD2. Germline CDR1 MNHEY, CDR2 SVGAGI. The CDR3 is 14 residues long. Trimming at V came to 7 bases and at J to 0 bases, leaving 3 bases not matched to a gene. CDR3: CASTRGSSYNEQFF. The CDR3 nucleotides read TGTGCCAGCACACGCGGGAGCTCCTACAATGAGCAGTTCTTC.

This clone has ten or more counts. In DNA form, the CDR3 reads TGTGCCAGCAGCAACCAATTCGGGGGGGCGGCTAGCAATCAGCCCCAGCATTTT. It codes for CASSNQFGGAASNQPQHF. The V call is TRBV27, the J call TRBJ1-5; weak D call: TRBD1 (6 bases). Germline V CDR1 and CDR2: MNHEY, SMNVEV (reference sequence). There are 18 residues in the CDR3. V was cut by 6 bases and J by 0 bases, with 21 bases left in between.

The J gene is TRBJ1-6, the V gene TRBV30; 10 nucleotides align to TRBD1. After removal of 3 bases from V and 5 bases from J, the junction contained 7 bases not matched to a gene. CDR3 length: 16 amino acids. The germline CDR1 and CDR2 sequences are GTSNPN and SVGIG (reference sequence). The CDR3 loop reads CAWRRPDRGDNSPLHF. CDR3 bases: TGTGCCTGGAGGCGTCCGGACAGGGGGGATAATTCACCCCTCCACTTT.

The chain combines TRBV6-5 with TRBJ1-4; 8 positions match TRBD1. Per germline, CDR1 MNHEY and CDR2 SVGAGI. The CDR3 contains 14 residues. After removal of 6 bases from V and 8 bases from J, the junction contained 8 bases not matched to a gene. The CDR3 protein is CASRIDRGREKLFF. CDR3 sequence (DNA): TGTGCCAGCAGGATAGACAGGGGCAGGGAAAAACTGTTTTTT.

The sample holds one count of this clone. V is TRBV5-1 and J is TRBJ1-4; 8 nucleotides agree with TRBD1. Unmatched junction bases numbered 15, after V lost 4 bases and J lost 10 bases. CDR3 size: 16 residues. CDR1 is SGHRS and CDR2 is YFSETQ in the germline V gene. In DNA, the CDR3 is TGCGCCAGCAGCCCCCTGACAGGGGAGGGGATGGGAAAACTGTTTTTT. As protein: CASSPLTGEGMGKLFF.

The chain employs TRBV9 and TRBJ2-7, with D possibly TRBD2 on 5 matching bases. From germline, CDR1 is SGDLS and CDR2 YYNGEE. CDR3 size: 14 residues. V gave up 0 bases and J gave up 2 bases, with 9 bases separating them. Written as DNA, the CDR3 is TGTGCCAGCAGCGTAGGTGAGGGCCCCTACGAGCAGTACTTC. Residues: CASSVGEGPYEQYF.

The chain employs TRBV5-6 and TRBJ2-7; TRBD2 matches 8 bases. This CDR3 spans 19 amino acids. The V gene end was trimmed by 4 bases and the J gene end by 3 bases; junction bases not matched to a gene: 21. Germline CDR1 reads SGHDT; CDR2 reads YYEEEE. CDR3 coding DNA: TGTGCCAGCAGCCTACGCACGGGGCGGGAGGCCCCATATCGCTACGAGCAGTACTTC. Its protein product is CASSLRTGREAPYRYEQYF.